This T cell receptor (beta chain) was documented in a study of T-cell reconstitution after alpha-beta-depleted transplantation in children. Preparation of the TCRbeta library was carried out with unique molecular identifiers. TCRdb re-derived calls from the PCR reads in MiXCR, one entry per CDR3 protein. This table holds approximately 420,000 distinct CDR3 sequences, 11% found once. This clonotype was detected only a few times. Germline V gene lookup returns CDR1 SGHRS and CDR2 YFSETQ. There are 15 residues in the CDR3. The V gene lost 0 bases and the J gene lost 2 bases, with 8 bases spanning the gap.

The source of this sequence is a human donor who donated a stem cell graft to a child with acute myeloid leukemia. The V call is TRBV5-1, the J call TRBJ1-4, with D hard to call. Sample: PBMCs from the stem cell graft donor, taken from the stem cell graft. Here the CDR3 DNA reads TGCGCCAGCAGCTTGGCCACGGCTACTAATGAAAAACTGTTTTTT. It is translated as CASSLATATNEKLFF.